This T cell receptor (beta chain) was sequenced for a study of cytomegalovirus exposure and HLA in healthy donors. Study outcomes and limitations: High specificity and sensitivity for cytomegalovirus status were reported for the classifier.

Libraries were prepared by immunoSEQ multiplex PCR; TCRdb keeps only in-frame clonotypes and omits some of them. The repertoire has 250,000 to 400,000 clones, 88% of them found once; the top ten carry around 0.88%. Points on this clone: Its antigen is not known.

The receptor's source is a man aged 25 to 45 in good health and CMV-seronegative. Material for sequencing was PBMCs.

Here the CDR3 reads CASSHGTSGGVHEQYF. The CDR3 DNA is TGTGCCAGCTCACATGGGACTAGCGGGGGGGTCCACGAGCAGTACTTC. The rearrangement links TRBV18 to TRBJ2-7; 16 bases align to TRBD2. The CDR3 extends over 16 amino acids. Trimming at V came to 4 bases and at J to 5 bases, leaving 5 bases not matched to a gene. CDR1 and CDR2 (germline): KGHSH, LQKENI.